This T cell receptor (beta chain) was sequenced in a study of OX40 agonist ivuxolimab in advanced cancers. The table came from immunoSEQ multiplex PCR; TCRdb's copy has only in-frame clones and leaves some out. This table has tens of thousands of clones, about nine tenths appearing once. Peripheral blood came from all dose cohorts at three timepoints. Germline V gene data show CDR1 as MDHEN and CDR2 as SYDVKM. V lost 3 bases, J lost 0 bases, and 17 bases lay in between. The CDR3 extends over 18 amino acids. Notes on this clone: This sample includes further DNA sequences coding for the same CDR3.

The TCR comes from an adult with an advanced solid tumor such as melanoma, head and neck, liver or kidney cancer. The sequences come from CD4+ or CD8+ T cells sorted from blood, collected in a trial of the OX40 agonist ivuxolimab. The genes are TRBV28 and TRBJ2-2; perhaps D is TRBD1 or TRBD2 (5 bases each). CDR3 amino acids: CASSFMGGGGANTGELFF. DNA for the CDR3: TGTGCCAGCAGTTTTATGGGTGGTGGGGGTGCGAACACCGGGGAGCTGTTTTTT.